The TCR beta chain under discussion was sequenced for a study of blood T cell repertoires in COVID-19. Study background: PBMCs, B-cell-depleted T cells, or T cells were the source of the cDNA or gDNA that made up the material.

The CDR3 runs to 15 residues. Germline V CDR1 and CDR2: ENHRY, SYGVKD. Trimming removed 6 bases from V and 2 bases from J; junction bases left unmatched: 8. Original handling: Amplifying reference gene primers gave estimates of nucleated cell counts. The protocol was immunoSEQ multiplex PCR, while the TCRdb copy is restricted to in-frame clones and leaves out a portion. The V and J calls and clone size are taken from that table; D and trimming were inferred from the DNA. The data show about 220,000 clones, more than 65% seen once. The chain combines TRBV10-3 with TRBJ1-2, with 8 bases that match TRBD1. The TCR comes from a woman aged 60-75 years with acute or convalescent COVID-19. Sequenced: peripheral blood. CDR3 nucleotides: TGTGCCATCAGAGGACAGGGTAGGGGAAACTATGGCTACACCTTC. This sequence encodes CAIRGQGRGNYGYTF.